The clone carrying this T cell receptor (beta chain) was recorded a few times. Its antigen is not known. This CDR3 contains 13 residues. Germline CDR1 and CDR2: LNHDA and SQIVND (reference sequence). Trimming took 5 bases from V and 0 from J, leaving 7 bases between them. The source of the sample is a study of T cells in Graves' hyperthyroidism and ophthalmopathy. Overall study context: The authors collected peripheral blood at initial diagnosis, before any treatment.

The investigators amplified TCR beta CDR3 regions from RNA transcripts. The HTBI primer set served for first-round RT-PCR of the TCR CDR3. TCRdb fed the multiplex PCR reads into MiXCR, producing one record per CDR3 protein. The sample carries some 490,000 distinct CDR3 sequences, around 15% recorded once. Study findings and constraints: Ophthalmopathy, which appeared later, was predicted by the model a median around 6 months before onset.

The specimen sequenced was blood. The clonotype originates from a woman aged 25-40 years with Graves' ophthalmopathy. This chain joins TRBV19 and TRBJ1-1; D may be TRBD1 (5 bases). CDR3 loop: CASSSQVNTEAFF. The CDR3 DNA reads TGTGCCAGTAGTTCACAGGTGAACACTGAAGCTTTCTTT.